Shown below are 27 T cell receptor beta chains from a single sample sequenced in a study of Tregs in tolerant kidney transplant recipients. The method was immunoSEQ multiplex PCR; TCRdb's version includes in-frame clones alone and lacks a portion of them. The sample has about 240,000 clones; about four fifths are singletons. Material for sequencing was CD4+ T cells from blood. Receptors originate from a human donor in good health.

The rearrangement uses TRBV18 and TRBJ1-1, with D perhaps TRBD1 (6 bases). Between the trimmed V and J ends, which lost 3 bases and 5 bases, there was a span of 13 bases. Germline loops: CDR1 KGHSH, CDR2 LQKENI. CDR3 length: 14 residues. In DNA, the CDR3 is TGTGCCAGCTCACCCGGACAGCGAGAAACTGAAGCTTTCTTT. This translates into CASSPGQRETEAFF.

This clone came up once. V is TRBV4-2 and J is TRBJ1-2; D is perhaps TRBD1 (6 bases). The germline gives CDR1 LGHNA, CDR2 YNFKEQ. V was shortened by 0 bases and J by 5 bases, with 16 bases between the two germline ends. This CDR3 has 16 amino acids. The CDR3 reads CASSQDTGSGIYGYTF. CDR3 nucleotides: TGTGCCAGCAGCCAAGACACAGGGAGTGGCATTTATGGCTACACCTTC.

CDR3 loop: CASSLPGTSEKLFF. The DNA of the CDR3 is TGTGCCAGCAGCTTGCCAGGGACCTCAGAAAAACTGTTTTTT. The chain couples TRBV5-4 to TRBJ1-4; D may be TRBD1 (5 bases). Germline V CDR1 and CDR2: SGHNT, YYREEE (reference sequence). The CDR3 has 14 amino acids. Trimming took off 1 base at V and 8 bases at J, with 12 bases between the two ends.

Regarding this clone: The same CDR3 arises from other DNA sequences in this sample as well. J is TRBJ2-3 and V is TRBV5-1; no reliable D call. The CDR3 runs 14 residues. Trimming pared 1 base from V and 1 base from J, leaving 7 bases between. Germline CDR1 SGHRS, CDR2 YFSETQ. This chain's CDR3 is CASSLSQGTDTQYF. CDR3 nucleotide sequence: TGCGCCAGCAGCTTGAGTCAGGGCACAGATACGCAGTATTTT.

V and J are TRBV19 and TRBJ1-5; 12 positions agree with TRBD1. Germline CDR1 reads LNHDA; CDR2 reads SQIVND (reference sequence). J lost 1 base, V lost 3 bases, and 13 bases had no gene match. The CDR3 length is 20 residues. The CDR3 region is CASSMRDRDRGRWSNQPQHF. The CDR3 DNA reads TGTGCCAGTAGTATGAGGGACCGGGACAGGGGGCGATGGAGCAATCAGCCCCAGCATTTT. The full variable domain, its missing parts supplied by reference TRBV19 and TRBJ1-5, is DGGITQSPKYLFRKEGQNVTLSCEQNLNHDAMYWYRQDPGQGLRLIYYSQIVNDFQKGDIAEGYSVSREKKESFPLTVTSAQKNPTAFYLCASSMRDRDRGRWSNQPQHFGDGTRLSIL.

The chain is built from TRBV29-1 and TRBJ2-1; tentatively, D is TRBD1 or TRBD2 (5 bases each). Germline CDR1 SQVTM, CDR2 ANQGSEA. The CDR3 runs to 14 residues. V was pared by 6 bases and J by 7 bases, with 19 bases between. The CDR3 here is CSVRGREDPNEQFF. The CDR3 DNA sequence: TGCAGCGTACGGGGCAGGGAAGACCCTAATGAGCAGTTCTTC.

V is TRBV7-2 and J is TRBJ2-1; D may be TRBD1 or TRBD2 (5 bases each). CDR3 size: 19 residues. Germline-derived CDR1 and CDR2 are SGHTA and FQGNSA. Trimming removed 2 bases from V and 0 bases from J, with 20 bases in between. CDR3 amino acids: CASSLFLPPGRSSYNEQFF. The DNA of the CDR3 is TGTGCCAGCAGCTTATTCCTCCCGCCGGGACGGAGCTCCTACAATGAGCAGTTCTTC.

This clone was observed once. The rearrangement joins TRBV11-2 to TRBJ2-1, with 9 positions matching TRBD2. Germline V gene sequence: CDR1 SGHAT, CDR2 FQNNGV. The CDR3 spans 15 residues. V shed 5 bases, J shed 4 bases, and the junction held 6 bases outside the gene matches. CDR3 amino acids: CASSPKAGGYNEQFF. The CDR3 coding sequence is TGTGCCAGCAGCCCCAAAGCGGGAGGATACAATGAGCAGTTCTTC.

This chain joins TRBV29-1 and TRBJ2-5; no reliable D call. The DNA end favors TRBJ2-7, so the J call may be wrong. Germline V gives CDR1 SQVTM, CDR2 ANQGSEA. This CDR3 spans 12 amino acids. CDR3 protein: CSVVDQTYEQYF. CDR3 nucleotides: TGCAGCGTTGTCGACCAGACGTACGAGCAGTACTTC.

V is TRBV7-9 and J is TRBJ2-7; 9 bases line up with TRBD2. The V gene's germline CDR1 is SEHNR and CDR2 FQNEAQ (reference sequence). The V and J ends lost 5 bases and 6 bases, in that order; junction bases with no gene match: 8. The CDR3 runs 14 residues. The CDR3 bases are TGTGCCAGCAGCCCCCGGACTAGCGAAACCGAGCAGTACTTC. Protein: CASSPRTSETEQYF. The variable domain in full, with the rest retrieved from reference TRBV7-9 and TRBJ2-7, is DTGVSQNPRHKITKRGQNVTFRCDPISEHNRLYWYRQTLGQGPEFLTYFQNEAQLEKSRLLSDRFSAERPKGSFSTLEIQRTEQGDSAMYLCASSPRTSETEQYFGPGTRLTVT.

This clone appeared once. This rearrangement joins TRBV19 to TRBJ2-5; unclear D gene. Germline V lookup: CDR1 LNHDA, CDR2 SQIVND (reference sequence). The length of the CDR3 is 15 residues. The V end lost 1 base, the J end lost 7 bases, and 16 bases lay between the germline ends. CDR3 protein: CASSIVGVEAATQYF. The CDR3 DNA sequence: TGTGCCAGTAGTATAGTTGGGGTTGAGGCGGCGACCCAGTACTTC.

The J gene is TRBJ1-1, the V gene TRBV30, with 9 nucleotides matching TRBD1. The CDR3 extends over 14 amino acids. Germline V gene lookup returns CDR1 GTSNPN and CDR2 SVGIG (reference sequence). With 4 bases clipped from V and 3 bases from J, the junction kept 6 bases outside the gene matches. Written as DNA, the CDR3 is TGTGCCTGGACTGTCGGGACAGGGTACACTGAAGCTTTCTTT. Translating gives CAWTVGTGYTEAFF.

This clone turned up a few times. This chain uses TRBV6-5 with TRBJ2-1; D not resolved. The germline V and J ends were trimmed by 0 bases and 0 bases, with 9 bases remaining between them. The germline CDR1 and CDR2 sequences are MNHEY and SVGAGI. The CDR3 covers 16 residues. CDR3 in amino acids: CASSYSPDSSYNEQFF. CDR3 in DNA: TGTGCCAGCAGTTACTCGCCTGATTCCTCCTACAATGAGCAGTTCTTC.

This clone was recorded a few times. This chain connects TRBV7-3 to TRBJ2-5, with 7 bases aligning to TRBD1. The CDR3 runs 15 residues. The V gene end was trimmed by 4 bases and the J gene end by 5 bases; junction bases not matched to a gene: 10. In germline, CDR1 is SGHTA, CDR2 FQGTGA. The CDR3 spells CASSSGQASRETQYF. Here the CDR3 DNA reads TGTGCCAGCAGCTCTGGACAGGCTAGCAGGGAGACCCAGTACTTC.

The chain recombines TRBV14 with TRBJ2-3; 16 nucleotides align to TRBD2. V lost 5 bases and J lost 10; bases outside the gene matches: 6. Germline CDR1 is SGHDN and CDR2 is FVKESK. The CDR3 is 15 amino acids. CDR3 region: CASSLPGLAGGAQYF. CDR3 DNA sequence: TGTGCCAGCAGCTTACCGGGACTAGCGGGAGGGGCGCAGTATTTT.

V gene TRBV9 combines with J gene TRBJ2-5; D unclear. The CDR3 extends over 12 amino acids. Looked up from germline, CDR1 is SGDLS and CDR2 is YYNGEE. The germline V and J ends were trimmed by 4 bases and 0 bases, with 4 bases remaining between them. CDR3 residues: CASSRNQETQYF. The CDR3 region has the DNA TGTGCCAGCAGCCGTAACCAAGAGACCCAGTACTTC.

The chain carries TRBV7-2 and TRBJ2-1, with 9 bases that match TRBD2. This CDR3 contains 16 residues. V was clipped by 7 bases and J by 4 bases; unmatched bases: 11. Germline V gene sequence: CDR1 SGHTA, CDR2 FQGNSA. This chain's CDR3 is CASTERASGTYNEQFF. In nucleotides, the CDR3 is TGTGCCAGCACCGAGAGGGCTAGCGGGACATACAATGAGCAGTTCTTC.

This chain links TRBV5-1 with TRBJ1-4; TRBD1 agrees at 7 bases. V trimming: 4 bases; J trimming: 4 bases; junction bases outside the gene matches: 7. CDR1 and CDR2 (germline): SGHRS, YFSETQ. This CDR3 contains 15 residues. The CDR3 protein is CASSGTGTVNEKLFF. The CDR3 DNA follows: TGCGCCAGCAGCGGAACCGGGACAGTTAATGAAAAACTGTTTTTT.

CDR3 DNA sequence: TGTGCCAGCAGTTCACGACGCGGATCGGAGACCCAGTACTTC. Translation gives CASSSRRGSETQYF. This chain uses TRBV11-1 with TRBJ2-5; D gene uncertain. Trimming removed 6 bases at V and 5 bases at J, with 16 bases between. Germline CDR1 SGHAT, CDR2 FQDESV (reference sequence). This CDR3 spans 14 amino acids.

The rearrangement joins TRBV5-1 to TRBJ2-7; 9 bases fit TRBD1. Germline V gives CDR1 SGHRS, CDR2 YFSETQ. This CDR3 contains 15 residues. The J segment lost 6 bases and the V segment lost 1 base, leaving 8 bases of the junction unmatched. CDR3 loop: CASSLRGQGILEQYF. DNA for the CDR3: TGCGCCAGCAGCTTGCGGGGACAGGGTATACTCGAGCAGTACTTC.

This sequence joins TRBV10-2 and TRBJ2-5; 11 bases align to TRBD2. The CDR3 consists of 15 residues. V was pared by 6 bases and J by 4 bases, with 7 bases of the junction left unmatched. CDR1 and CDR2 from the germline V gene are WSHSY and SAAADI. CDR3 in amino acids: CASRTDSGRGETQYF. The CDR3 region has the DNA TGCGCCAGCAGGACTGATAGCGGGAGGGGAGAGACCCAGTACTTC.

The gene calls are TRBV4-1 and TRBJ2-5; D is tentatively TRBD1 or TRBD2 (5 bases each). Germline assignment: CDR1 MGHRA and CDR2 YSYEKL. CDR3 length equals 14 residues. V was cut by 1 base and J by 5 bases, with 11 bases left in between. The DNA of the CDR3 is TGCGCCAGCAGCCAAGCTGGGGGAACGGAGACCCAGTACTTC. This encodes CASSQAGGTETQYF.

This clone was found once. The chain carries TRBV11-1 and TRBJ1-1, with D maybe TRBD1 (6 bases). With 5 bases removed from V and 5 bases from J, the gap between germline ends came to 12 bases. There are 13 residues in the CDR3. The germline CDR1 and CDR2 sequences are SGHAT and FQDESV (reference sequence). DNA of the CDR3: TGTGCCAGCAGCCCCAATCAGGGGACTGAAGCTTTCTTT. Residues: CASSPNQGTEAFF.

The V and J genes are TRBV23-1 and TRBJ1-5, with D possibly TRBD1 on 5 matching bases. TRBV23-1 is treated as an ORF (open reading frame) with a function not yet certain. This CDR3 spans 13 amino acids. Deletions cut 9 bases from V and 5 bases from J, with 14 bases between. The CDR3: CARRGPADQPQHF. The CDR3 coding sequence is TGCGCCAGAAGGGGCCCGGCCGATCAGCCCCAGCATTTT.

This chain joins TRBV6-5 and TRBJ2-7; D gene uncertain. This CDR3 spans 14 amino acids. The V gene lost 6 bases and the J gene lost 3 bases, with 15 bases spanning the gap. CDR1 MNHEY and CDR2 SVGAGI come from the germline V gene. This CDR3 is CASSSRRELYEQYF. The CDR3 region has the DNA TGTGCCAGCAGCTCCCGAAGGGAACTCTACGAGCAGTACTTC.

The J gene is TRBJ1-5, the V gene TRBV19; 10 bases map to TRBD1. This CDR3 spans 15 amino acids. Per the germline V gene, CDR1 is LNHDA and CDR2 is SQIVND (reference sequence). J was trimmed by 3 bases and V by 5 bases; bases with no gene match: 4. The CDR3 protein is CASSRQGALNQPQHF. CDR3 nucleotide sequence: TGTGCCAGTAGTCGACAGGGGGCCCTCAATCAGCCCCAGCATTTT.

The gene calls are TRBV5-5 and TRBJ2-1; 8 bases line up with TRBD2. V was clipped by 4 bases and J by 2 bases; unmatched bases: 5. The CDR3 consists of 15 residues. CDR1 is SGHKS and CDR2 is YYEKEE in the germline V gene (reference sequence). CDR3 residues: CASSARTSPYNEQFF. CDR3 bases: TGTGCCAGCAGCGCCCGGACTAGCCCCTACAATGAGCAGTTCTTC.